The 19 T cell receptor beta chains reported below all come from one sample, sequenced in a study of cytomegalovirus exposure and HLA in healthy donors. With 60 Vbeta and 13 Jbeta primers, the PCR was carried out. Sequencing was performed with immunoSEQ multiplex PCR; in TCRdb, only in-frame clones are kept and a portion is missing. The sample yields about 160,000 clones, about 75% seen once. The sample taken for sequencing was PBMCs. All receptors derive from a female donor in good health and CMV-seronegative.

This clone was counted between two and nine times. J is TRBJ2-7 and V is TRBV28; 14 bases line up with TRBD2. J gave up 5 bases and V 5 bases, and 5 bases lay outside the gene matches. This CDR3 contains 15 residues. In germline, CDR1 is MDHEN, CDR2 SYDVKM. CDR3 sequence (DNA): TGTGCCAGCAGTGAACCGGGACTAGCGGGAGACGAGCAGTACTTC. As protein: CASSEPGLAGDEQYF.

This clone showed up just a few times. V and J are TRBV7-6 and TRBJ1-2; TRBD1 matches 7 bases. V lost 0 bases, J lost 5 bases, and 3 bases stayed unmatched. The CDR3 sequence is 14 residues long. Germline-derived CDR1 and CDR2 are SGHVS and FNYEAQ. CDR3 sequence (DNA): TGTGCCAGCAGCTTAGCCGAGGGGGCGTATGGCTACACCTTC. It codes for CASSLAEGAYGYTF. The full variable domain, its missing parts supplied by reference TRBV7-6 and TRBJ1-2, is GAGVSQSPRYKVTKRGQDVALRCDPISGHVSLYWYRQALGQGPEFLTYFNYEAQQDKSGLPNDRFSAERPEGSISTLTIQRTEQRDSAMYRCASSLAEGAYGYTFGSGTRLTVV.

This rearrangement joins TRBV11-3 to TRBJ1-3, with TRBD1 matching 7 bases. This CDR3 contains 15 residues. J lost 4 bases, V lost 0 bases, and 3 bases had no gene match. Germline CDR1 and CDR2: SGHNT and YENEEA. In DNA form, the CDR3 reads TGTGCCAGCAGCTTAGACGGACAGGCGGGAAACACCATATATTTT. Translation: CASSLDGQAGNTIYF.

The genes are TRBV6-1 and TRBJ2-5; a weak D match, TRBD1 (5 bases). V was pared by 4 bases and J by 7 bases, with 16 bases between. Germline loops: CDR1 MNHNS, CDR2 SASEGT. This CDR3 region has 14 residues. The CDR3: CASSVRQGRGTQYF. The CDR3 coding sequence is TGTGCCAGCAGTGTGAGGCAGGGAAGGGGGACCCAGTACTTC.

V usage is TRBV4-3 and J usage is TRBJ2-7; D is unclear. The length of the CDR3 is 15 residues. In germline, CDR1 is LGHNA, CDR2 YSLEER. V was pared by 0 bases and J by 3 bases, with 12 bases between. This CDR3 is CASSQDLHRDYEQYF. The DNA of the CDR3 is TGCGCCAGCAGCCAAGATCTCCACAGAGACTACGAGCAGTACTTC.

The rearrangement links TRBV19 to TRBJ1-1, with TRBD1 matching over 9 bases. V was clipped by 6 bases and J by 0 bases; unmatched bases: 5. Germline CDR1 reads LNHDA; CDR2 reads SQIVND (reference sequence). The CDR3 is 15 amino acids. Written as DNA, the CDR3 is TGTGCCAGTAGATTAAACAGGGGGCTGAACACTGAAGCTTTCTTT. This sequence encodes CASRLNRGLNTEAFF.

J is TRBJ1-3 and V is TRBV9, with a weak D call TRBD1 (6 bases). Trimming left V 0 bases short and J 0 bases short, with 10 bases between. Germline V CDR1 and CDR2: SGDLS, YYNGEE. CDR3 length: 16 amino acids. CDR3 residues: CASSVEGGVSGNTIYF. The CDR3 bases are TGTGCCAGCAGCGTAGAAGGGGGTGTCTCTGGAAACACCATATATTTT.

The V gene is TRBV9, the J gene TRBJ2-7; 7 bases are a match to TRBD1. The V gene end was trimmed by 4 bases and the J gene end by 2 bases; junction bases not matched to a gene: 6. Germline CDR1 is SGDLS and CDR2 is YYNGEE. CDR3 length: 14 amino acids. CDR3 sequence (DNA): TGTGCCAGCAGCCCCGGGACAGCCCCCTACGAGCAGTACTTC. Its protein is CASSPGTAPYEQYF.

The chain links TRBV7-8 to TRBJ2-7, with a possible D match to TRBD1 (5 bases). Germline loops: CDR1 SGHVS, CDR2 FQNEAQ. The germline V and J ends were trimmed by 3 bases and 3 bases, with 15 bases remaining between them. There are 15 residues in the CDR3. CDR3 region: CASSFFTTDFYEQYF. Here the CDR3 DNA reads TGTGCCAGCAGCTTCTTCACGACAGATTTCTACGAGCAGTACTTC.

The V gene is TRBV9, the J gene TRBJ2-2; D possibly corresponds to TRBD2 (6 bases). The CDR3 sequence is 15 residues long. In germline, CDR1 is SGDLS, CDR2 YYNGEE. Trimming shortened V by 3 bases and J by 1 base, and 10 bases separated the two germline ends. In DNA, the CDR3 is TGTGCCAGCAGCGAGGGACTTGGGAACACCGGGGAGCTGTTTTTT. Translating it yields CASSEGLGNTGELFF.

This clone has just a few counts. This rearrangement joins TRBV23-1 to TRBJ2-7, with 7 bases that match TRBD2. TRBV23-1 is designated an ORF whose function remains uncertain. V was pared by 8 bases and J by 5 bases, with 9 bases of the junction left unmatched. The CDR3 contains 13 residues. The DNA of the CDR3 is TGCGCCAGCCCCCACCGGGAGGTCCACGAGCAGTACTTC. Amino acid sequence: CASPHREVHEQYF.

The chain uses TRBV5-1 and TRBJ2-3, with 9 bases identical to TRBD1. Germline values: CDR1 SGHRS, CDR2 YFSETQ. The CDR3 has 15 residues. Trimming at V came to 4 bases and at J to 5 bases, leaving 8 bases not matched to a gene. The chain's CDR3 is CASSLQGARGDTQYF. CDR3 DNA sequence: TGCGCCAGCAGCCTACAGGGGGCGCGAGGAGATACGCAGTATTTT.

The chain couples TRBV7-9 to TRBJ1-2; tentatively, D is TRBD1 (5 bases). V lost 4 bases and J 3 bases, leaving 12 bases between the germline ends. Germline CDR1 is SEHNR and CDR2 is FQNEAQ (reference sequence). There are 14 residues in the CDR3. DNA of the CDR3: TGTGCCAGCAGCTCGACAGCGGGGGACTATGGCTACACCTTC. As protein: CASSSTAGDYGYTF.

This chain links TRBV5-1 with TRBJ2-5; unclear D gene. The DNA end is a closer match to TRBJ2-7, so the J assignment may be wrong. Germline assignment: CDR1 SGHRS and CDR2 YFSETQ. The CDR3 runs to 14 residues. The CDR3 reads CASSILNAPYEQYF. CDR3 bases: TGCGCCAGCAGCATCCTAAACGCTCCCTACGAGCAGTACTTC.

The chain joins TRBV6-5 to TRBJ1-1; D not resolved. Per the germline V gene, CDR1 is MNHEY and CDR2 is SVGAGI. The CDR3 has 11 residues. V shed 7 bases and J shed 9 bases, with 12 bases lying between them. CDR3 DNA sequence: TGTGCCAGCACCTCGAGCACCCAAGCTTTCTTT. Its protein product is CASTSSTQAFF.

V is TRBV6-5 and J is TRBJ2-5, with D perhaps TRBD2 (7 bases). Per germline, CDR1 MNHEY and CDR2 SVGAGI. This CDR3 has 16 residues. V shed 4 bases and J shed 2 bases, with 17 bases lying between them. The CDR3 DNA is TGTGCCAGCAGTTTCCAAGGGCGGGGGCGACAAGAGACCCAGTACTTC. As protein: CASSFQGRGRQETQYF.

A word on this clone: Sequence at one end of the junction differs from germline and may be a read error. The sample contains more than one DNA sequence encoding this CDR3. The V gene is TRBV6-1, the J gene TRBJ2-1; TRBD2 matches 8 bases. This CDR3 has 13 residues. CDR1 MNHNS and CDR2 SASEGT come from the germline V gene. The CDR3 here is CASGRREAGEQFF. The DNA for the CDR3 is TGTGCCAGCGGTAGGCGGGAGGCGGGTGAGCAATTCTTC.

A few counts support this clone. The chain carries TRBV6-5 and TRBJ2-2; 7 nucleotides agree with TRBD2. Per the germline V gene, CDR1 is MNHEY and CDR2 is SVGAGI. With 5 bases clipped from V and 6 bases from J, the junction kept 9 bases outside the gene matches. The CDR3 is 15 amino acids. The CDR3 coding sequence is TGTGCCAGCAGTATCTACGGGGAGGGGCCCGGGGAGCTGTTTTTT. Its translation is CASSIYGEGPGELFF.

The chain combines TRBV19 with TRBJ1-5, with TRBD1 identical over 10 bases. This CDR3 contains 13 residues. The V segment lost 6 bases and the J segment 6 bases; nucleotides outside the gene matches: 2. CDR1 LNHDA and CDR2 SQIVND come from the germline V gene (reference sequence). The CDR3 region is CASSRQGAQPQHF. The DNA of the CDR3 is TGTGCCAGTAGCCGACAGGGGGCTCAGCCCCAGCATTTT.